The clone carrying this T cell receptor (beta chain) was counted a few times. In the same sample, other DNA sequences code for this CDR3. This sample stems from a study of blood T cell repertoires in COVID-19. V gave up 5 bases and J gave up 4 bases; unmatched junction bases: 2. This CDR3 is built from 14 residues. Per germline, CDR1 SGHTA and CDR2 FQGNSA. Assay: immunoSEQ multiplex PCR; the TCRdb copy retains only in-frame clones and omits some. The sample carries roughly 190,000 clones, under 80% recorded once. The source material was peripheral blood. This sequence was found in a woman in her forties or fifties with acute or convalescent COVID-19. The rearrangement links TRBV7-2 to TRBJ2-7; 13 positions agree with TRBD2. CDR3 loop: CASSMGLAGYEQYF. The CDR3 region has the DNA TGTGCCAGCAGCATGGGACTAGCGGGATACGAGCAGTACTTC. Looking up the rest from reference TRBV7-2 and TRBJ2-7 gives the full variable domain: GAGVSQSPSNKVTEKGKDVELRCDPISGHTALYWYRQSLGQGLEFLIYFQGNSAPDKSGLPSDRFSAERTGGSVSTLTIQRTQQEDSAVYLCASSMGLAGYEQYFGPGTRLTVT.